This is a list of T cell receptor beta chains from one sample in a study of blood T cells in healthy people across ages. TCRdb processed the 5' RACE reads anew with MiXCR; each CDR3 protein has one entry. The table has 780,000 or so distinct CDR3 sequences, about 53% seen once. The sample comprised blood. The receptors were gathered from a man older than 75 in good health. CDR3s include the opening cysteine and the closing phenylalanine or tryptophan. Each record gives: J gene, V gene, clone size, D gene, CDR3 DNA, CDR3 protein. D genes are given only for firm matches. Clone sizes are given selectively: once, few, many, or a class where the clone is expanded.

TRBJ2-7 | TRBV7-2 | . | TRBD1 | TGTGCCAGCAGTCCGGACAGGCGGGTGGACGAGCAGTACTTC | CASSPDRRVDEQYF
TRBJ2-7 | TRBV7-8 | . | . | TGTGCCAGCAGCTTAGCGCTGTACCGAGGATACGAGCAGTACTTC | CASSLALYRGYEQYF
TRBJ2-7 | TRBV7-2 | few | . | TGTGCCAGCAGCGCCTTTCCAGAGGCCGAGCAGTACTTC | CASSAFPEAEQYF
TRBJ2-7 | TRBV29-1 | . | . | TGCAGCGTTGTTGGCAACTCCTACGAGCAGTACTTC | CSVVGNSYEQYF
TRBJ2-1 | TRBV20-1 | . | . | TGCAGTGCTAGAAGGGCATCAAGCTACAATGAGCAGTTCTTC | CSARRASSYNEQFF
TRBJ1-6 | TRBV6-5 | . | TRBD1 | TGTGCCAGCAGCCCCTCGGACAGGGGAACCAATTCACCCCTCCACTTT | CASSPSDRGTNSPLHF
TRBJ2-7 | TRBV28 | . | . | TGTGCCAGCAGTATGCGACGGAGACTCTACGAGCAGTACTTC | CASSMRRRLYEQYF
TRBJ2-3 | TRBV20-1 | few | . | TGCAGCCGCATTCGGGTAGATACGCAGTATTTT | CSRIRVDTQYF
TRBJ2-7 | TRBV28 | . | TRBD1 | TGTGCCAGCAGCCCCCCTGACAGGGGTTCCTACGAGCAGTACTTC | CASSPPDRGSYEQYF
TRBJ2-6 | TRBV6-1 | . | TRBD1 | TGTGCCAGCAGTAGACCGGGACAGGGAAGCTCTGGGGCCAACGTCCTGACTTTC | CASSRPGQGSSGANVLTF
TRBJ2-7 | TRBV13 | once | . | TGTGCCAGCAGCTCAGCACATACGAGCTCCTACGAGCAGTACTTC | CASSSAHTSSYEQYF
TRBJ2-7 | TRBV6-6 | few | TRBD2 | TGTGCCAGCAGTCTCCTAGCGGGAGCTTACTACGAGCAGTACTTC | CASSLLAGAYYEQYF
TRBJ1-1 | TRBV28 | . | . | TGTGCCAGCAGACTACAGGCACCGAACACTGAAGCTTTCTTT | CASRLQAPNTEAFF
TRBJ2-3 | TRBV29-1 | . | . | TGCAGCGTTGCCCACAAGGGGGCGGGAGACGCGTATTTT | CSVAHKGAGDAYF
TRBJ1-1 | TRBV20-1 | few | . | TGCAGTGCTAGGATCCAGGGACGGTACACTGAAGCTTTCTTT | CSARIQGRYTEAFF
TRBJ2-4 | TRBV12-3/TRBV12-4 | few | TRBD1 | TGTGCCAGCAGTTTTAGAGGAGGACAGGGTGGAACCCAAAACATTCAGTACTTC | CASSFRGGQGGTQNIQYF
TRBJ2-1 | TRBV7-3 | . | TRBD2 | TGTGCCAGCAGCTTAAGGGGGACTACCCGAGGTGGCAATGAGCAGTTCTTC | CASSLRGTTRGGNEQFF
TRBJ1-1 | TRBV29-1 | few | . | TGCAGCGTTGATGTTCCGGGGCTTGGCACTGAAGCTTTCTTT | CSVDVPGLGTEAFF
TRBJ2-3 | TRBV7-8 | . | . | TGTGCCAGCAGCTGGGAGATGGGGCCGCCAGATACGCAGTATTTT | CASSWEMGPPDTQYF
TRBJ2-3 | TRBV29-1 | few | . | TGCAGCGTACCGGGACCGATCACAGATACGCAGTATTTT | CSVPGPITDTQYF
TRBJ2-1 | TRBV5-1 | few | TRBD2 | TGCGCCAGCAGCGCGGGACTAGCGGCCTACAATGAGCAGTTCTTC | CASSAGLAAYNEQFF
TRBJ2-3 | TRBV3-1 | . | . | TGTGCCAGCCGCCATACTAGTCGGCACAGATACGCGTATTTT | CASRHTSRHRYAYF
TRBJ2-7 | TRBV20-1 | . | . | TGCAGTGCTAGTGCGGACAACTCCTACGAGCAGTACTTC | CSASADNSYEQYF
TRBJ2-3 | TRBV2 | few | . | TGTGCCAGCAGTAGACAGCCGAATGAATGGGATACGCAGTATTTT | CASSRQPNEWDTQYF
TRBJ1-4 | TRBV12-3/TRBV12-4 | . | . | TGTGCCAGCAGACTGACAGCCATTAATGAAAAACTGTTTTTT | CASRLTAINEKLFF
TRBJ1-2 | TRBV6-5 | . | . | TGTGCCAGCAGTCCTAGGGGTCAGGGCGTTAACTATGGCTACACCTTC | CASSPRGQGVNYGYTF
TRBJ2-7 | TRBV4-3 | few | . | TGCGCCAGCAGCCAAGATACCGCAGTAGTGTCCTACAATGAGCAGTACTTC | CASSQDTAVVSYNEQYF
TRBJ2-1 | TRBV3-1 | once | . | TGTGCCAGCAGCCAGGTCGTACTAGGCAGGAATGAGCAGTTCTTC | CASSQVVLGRNEQFF
TRBJ2-3 | TRBV9 | . | TRBD2 | TGTGCCAGCAGCAAACTAGCGGACCGCACAGATACGCAGTATTTT | CASSKLADRTDTQYF
TRBJ2-5 | TRBV28 | . | . | TGTGCCAGCAGTTCCGGGGACTCAGAGACCCAGTACTTC | CASSSGDSETQYF
TRBJ2-7 | TRBV20-1 | . | TRBD2 | TGCAGTGCTAGTCCTAGCGGGCCTTACGAGCAGTACTTC | CSASPSGPYEQYF
TRBJ2-1 | TRBV5-1 | . | . | TGCGCCAGCAGCTTGGGGACAGCCCCCAATGAGCAGTTCTTC | CASSLGTAPNEQFF
TRBJ2-3 | TRBV9 | . | TRBD2 | TGTGCCAGCAGCTCCCGGACTAGGAGGTCAGATACGCAGTATTTT | CASSSRTRRSDTQYF
TRBJ1-2 | TRBV6-6 | . | TRBD1 | TGTGTCAGCAGCTCACTTGGGACAGCCTCTAACTATGGCTACACCTTC | CVSSSLGTASNYGYTF
TRBJ1-1 | TRBV20-1 | . | TRBD1 | TGCAGTGCTAGAGCAGGACCGGGACAGGGGAACACTGAAGCTTTCTTT | CSARAGPGQGNTEAFF
TRBJ2-7 | TRBV2 | . | TRBD2 | TGTGCCAGCAGTGATCCAGCGGGGATCTCCTACGAGCAGTACTTC | CASSDPAGISYEQYF
TRBJ2-3 | TRBV24-1 | . | TRBD1 | TGTGCCACCAGGACTGGACAGGGGGCAGAGGATACGCAGTATTTT | CATRTGQGAEDTQYF
TRBJ2-7 | TRBV20-1 | . | TRBD1 | TGCAGTGCTAGAGAAGGGGGCAGGGACGAGCAGTACTTC | CSAREGGRDEQYF
TRBJ2-2 | TRBV2 | few | TRBD2 | TGTGCCAGCAGTGAAAACCCCTCGGGACTAGTGGGCGGGGAGCTGTTTTTT | CASSENPSGLVGGELFF
TRBJ2-4 | TRBV9 | . | . | TGTGCCAGCAGCTCCCCCGGTAGGGAGATGGGGGTGGCCAAAAACATTCAGTACTTC | CASSSPGREMGVAKNIQYF
TRBJ2-7 | TRBV7-8 | few | TRBD1 | TGTGCCAGCAGCTTGTTGACAGGGCCCTACGAGCAGTACTTC | CASSLLTGPYEQYF
TRBJ1-1 | TRBV10-3 | . | . | TGTGCCATCAGTGCCGGGACTCTTGAAACAGCTTTCTTT | CAISAGTLETAFF
TRBJ2-3 | TRBV5-6 | . | . | TGTGCCAGCAGCTTGGTAGCGGCACCCACAGATACGCAGTATTTT | CASSLVAAPTDTQYF
TRBJ2-2 | TRBV5-1 | . | . | TGCGCCAGCAGCTCGGGTGGGGGAAGCGCCGGGGAGCTGTTTTTT | CASSSGGGSAGELFF
TRBJ2-5 | TRBV18 | . | . | TGTGCCAGCTCACTAGATCTCATGCAAGAGACCCAGTACTTC | CASSLDLMQETQYF
TRBJ2-7 | TRBV9 | . | . | TGTGCCAGCAGCGTGGGGTCTAACGAGCAGTACTTC | CASSVGSNEQYF
TRBJ1-5 | TRBV6-1 | . | . | TGTGCCAGCAGTGAAAGACAGTGGTATGGCAATCAGCCCCAGCATTTT | CASSERQWYGNQPQHF
TRBJ2-3 | TRBV20-1 | once | TRBD1 | TGTAGTGCTGCCCGGACAGGGGGGATGATAGGCACAGATACGCAGTATTTT | CSAARTGGMIGTDTQYF
TRBJ2-5 | TRBV5-1 | . | . | TGCGCCAGCAGGGTCCTGTTTGGAACAGCGCAAGAGACCCAGTACTTC | CASRVLFGTAQETQYF
TRBJ2-3 | TRBV29-1 | . | TRBD2 | TGCAGCGTTGAAAAGGGAGGGACTACCTTTACCCACAGATACGCGTATTTT | CSVEKGGTTFTHRYAYF
TRBJ2-7 | TRBV20-1 | . | TRBD2 | TGCAGTGCTGAGCCTGGGACTAGCGGGAGCTACGAGCAGTACTTC | CSAEPGTSGSYEQYF
TRBJ2-1 | TRBV3-1 | . | . | TGTGCCAGCAGCCAAGGCACCCTTGACTACAATGAGCAGTTCTTC | CASSQGTLDYNEQFF